The present T cell receptor (beta chain) was sequenced within a study of chronic HIV infection and antiretroviral therapy. The V and J ends lost 7 bases and 4 bases, in that order; junction bases with no gene match: 13. CDR1 is SQVTM, CDR2 ANQGSEA, per germline. CDR3 length: 16 amino acids. TCRdb ran MiXCR on the 5' RACE reads and lists one entry per CDR3 protein. The table has roughly 50,000 distinct CDR3 sequences, about 18% seen once. The specimen was peripheral blood. The chain combines TRBV29-1 with TRBJ2-1, with 10 bases lining up with TRBD2. This TCR was recovered from an adult who had HIV and had not received antiretroviral therapy, or was an uninfected healthy control (not recorded which). Written as DNA, the CDR3 is TGCAGCGCTAGTCCACTTTCTAGCGGGAGATACAATGAGCAGTTCTTC. It specifies CSASPLSSGRYNEQFF.